The rows below give T cell receptor beta chains drawn from one sample of a study of T cells in Graves' hyperthyroidism and ophthalmopathy. TCRdb called the multiplex PCR reads again in MiXCR, with one record for every CDR3 protein. This sample has about 560,000 distinct CDR3 sequences, with approximately 15% found just once. The sample comprised blood. The source of these receptors is a woman aged 18-30 years with Graves' hyperthyroidism. Each CDR3 is given with its conserved first and last residue. A D gene is named only where the DNA matches it firmly. Only part of the rows carry a size: once, few, many, or a class if the clone is expanded.

v_call: TRBV20-1
d_call: TRBD1
clone_size: few
j_call: TRBJ1-5
cdr3_length: 14
cdr3_aa: CSASDRASNQPQHF
cdr3_nt: TGCAGTGCTAGTGACAGGGCAAGCAATCAGCCCCAGCATTTT

v_call: TRBV5-1
d_call: -
clone_size: many
j_call: TRBJ2-3
cdr3_length: 16
cdr3_aa: CASSPDYRKGADTQYF
cdr3_nt: TGCGCCAGCAGCCCAGACTATCGAAAAGGGGCAGATACGCAGTATTTT

v_call: TRBV5-6
d_call: -
clone_size: few
j_call: TRBJ1-6
cdr3_length: 13
cdr3_aa: CASSLSVNSPLHF
cdr3_nt: TGTGCCAGCAGCTTGTCCGTTAATTCACCCCTCCACTTT

v_call: TRBV6-2/TRBV6-3
d_call: -
clone_size: few
j_call: TRBJ1-6
cdr3_length: 14
cdr3_aa: CASSYQSRRSPLHF
cdr3_nt: TGTGCCAGCAGTTACCAGTCACGGCGTTCACCCCTCCACTTT

v_call: TRBV9
d_call: TRBD1
clone_size: many
j_call: TRBJ1-2
cdr3_length: 15
cdr3_aa: CASSPRQGAGYGYTF
cdr3_nt: TGTGCCAGCAGCCCCAGACAGGGGGCGGGATATGGCTACACCTTC

v_call: TRBV14
d_call: TRBD2
clone_size: few
j_call: TRBJ2-1
cdr3_length: 13
cdr3_aa: CASTSSGRFEQFF
cdr3_nt: TGTGCCAGCACGTCTAGCGGGAGGTTTGAGCAGTTCTTC

v_call: TRBV28
d_call: -
clone_size: many
j_call: TRBJ2-3
cdr3_length: 17
cdr3_aa: CASSLLGKRLGFDTQYF
cdr3_nt: TGTGCCAGCAGTTTATTGGGGAAACGACTAGGGTTCGATACGCAGTATTTT

v_call: TRBV30
d_call: -
clone_size: many
j_call: TRBJ1-5
cdr3_length: 14
cdr3_aa: CAWSVDSLNQPQHF
cdr3_nt: TGTGCCTGGAGTGTGGACAGCCTAAATCAGCCCCAGCATTTT

v_call: TRBV4-1
d_call: TRBD1
clone_size: -
j_call: TRBJ2-1
cdr3_length: 14
cdr3_aa: CASSEDRVDHEQFF
cdr3_nt: TGCGCCAGCAGTGAGGACAGGGTTGATCATGAGCAGTTCTTC

v_call: TRBV29-1
d_call: TRBD1
clone_size: -
j_call: TRBJ2-5
cdr3_length: 14
cdr3_aa: CSVERGGMTKTQYF
cdr3_nt: TGCAGCGTTGAAAGAGGGGGCATGACGAAGACCCAGTACTTC

v_call: TRBV7-9
d_call: -
clone_size: -
j_call: TRBJ2-7
cdr3_length: 13
cdr3_aa: CASSLAGVDEQYF
cdr3_nt: TGTGCCAGCAGCTTGGCAGGGGTCGACGAGCAGTACTTC

v_call: TRBV7-9
d_call: -
clone_size: -
j_call: TRBJ1-4
cdr3_length: 15
cdr3_aa: CASSLDGRAGEKLFF
cdr3_nt: TGTGCCAGCAGCTTAGACGGCAGGGCAGGCGAAAAACTGTTTTTT

v_call: TRBV4-1
d_call: -
clone_size: few
j_call: TRBJ2-2
cdr3_length: 17
cdr3_aa: CASSQDPRGSNTGELFF
cdr3_nt: TGCGCCAGCAGCCAAGACCCGAGGGGCAGTAACACCGGGGAGCTGTTTTTT

v_call: TRBV12-3/TRBV12-4
d_call: TRBD2
clone_size: -
j_call: TRBJ2-3
cdr3_length: 15
cdr3_aa: CASSLTSAGPDTQYF
cdr3_nt: TGTGCCAGCAGTTTGACTAGCGCGGGACCAGATACGCAGTATTTT

v_call: TRBV5-4
d_call: -
clone_size: few
j_call: TRBJ2-7
cdr3_length: 17
cdr3_aa: CASSLEGAGRYLYEQYF
cdr3_nt: TGTGCCAGCAGCTTGGAGGGGGCGGGAAGGTACCTTTACGAGCAGTACTTC

v_call: TRBV12-3/TRBV12-4
d_call: TRBD1
clone_size: many
j_call: TRBJ1-6
cdr3_length: 15
cdr3_aa: CASSEQGENNSPLHF
cdr3_nt: TGTGCCAGCAGTGAACAGGGGGAGAATAATTCACCCCTCCACTTT

v_call: TRBV7-9
d_call: TRBD2
clone_size: many
j_call: TRBJ2-1
cdr3_length: 18
cdr3_aa: CASSLKRLAGGRDNEQFF
cdr3_nt: TGTGCCAGCAGCTTAAAAAGGCTAGCGGGAGGGCGCGACAATGAGCAGTTCTTC

v_call: TRBV3-1
d_call: -
clone_size: many
j_call: TRBJ2-7
cdr3_length: 15
cdr3_aa: CASSQTISSAYEQYF
cdr3_nt: TGTGCCAGCAGCCAAACCATCTCGTCGGCCTACGAGCAGTACTTC

v_call: TRBV2
d_call: -
clone_size: many
j_call: TRBJ2-1
cdr3_length: 10
cdr3_aa: CASSGGEQFF
cdr3_nt: TGTGCCAGCAGTGGGGGTGAGCAGTTCTTC

v_call: TRBV20-1
d_call: TRBD1
clone_size: many
j_call: TRBJ1-2
cdr3_length: 16
cdr3_aa: CSAIKTGGAGSYGYTF
cdr3_nt: TGCAGTGCGATAAAGACAGGGGGCGCGGGTAGCTATGGCTACACCTTC

v_call: TRBV5-5
d_call: -
clone_size: few
j_call: TRBJ2-2
cdr3_length: 11
cdr3_aa: CASYGPGELFF
cdr3_nt: TGTGCCAGTTACGGCCCCGGGGAGCTGTTTTTT

v_call: TRBV6-1
d_call: TRBD1
clone_size: -
j_call: TRBJ1-2
cdr3_length: 15
cdr3_aa: CASSPMGQSYYGYTF
cdr3_nt: TGTGCCAGCAGCCCTATGGGACAGTCTTACTATGGCTACACCTTC

v_call: TRBV28
d_call: TRBD2
clone_size: many
j_call: TRBJ2-1
cdr3_length: 19
cdr3_aa: CASSLPWGAGAGGPHEQFF
cdr3_nt: TGTGCCAGCAGTTTACCCTGGGGGGCAGGGGCGGGGGGACCTCATGAGCAGTTCTTC

v_call: TRBV28
d_call: -
clone_size: many
j_call: TRBJ1-5
cdr3_length: 18
cdr3_aa: CASSLKPGGQPQDQPQHF
cdr3_nt: TGTGCCAGCAGTTTAAAGCCGGGGGGACAACCTCAGGATCAGCCCCAGCATTTT

v_call: TRBV2
d_call: -
clone_size: many
j_call: TRBJ2-2
cdr3_length: 14
cdr3_aa: CASKPGRNTGELFF
cdr3_nt: TGTGCCAGCAAACCCGGCAGAAACACCGGGGAGCTGTTTTTT

v_call: TRBV2
d_call: TRBD1
clone_size: many
j_call: TRBJ2-1
cdr3_length: 15
cdr3_aa: CASRPRDSSYNEQFF
cdr3_nt: TGTGCCAGCAGGCCCCGGGACAGCTCCTACAATGAGCAGTTCTTC

v_call: TRBV4-2
d_call: TRBD2
clone_size: -
j_call: TRBJ2-5
cdr3_length: 16
cdr3_aa: CASSQDSGGREETQYF
cdr3_nt: TGTGCCAGCAGCCAGGATAGCGGGGGGCGGGAAGAGACCCAGTACTTC

v_call: TRBV12-3/TRBV12-4
d_call: -
clone_size: many
j_call: TRBJ2-1
cdr3_length: 18
cdr3_aa: CASSSQPPGPPTYNEQFF
cdr3_nt: TGTGCCAGCAGTTCACAACCGCCGGGACCACCCACCTACAATGAGCAGTTCTTC

v_call: TRBV24-1
d_call: -
clone_size: -
j_call: TRBJ2-3
cdr3_length: 16
cdr3_aa: CATSDHRDLRGDTQYF
cdr3_nt: TGTGCCACCAGTGATCACCGGGACTTAAGGGGGGATACGCAGTATTTT

v_call: TRBV11-2
d_call: -
clone_size: many
j_call: TRBJ2-7
cdr3_length: 15
cdr3_aa: CASSLEWDDSYEQYF
cdr3_nt: TGTGCCAGCAGCTTAGAGTGGGACGACTCCTACGAGCAGTACTTC

v_call: TRBV7-2
d_call: TRBD2
clone_size: many
j_call: TRBJ2-3
cdr3_length: 17
cdr3_aa: CASSPRATGGGSDTQYF
cdr3_nt: TGTGCCAGCAGCCCCAGGGCTACCGGGGGGGGTTCAGATACGCAGTATTTT

v_call: TRBV7-9
d_call: TRBD1
clone_size: few
j_call: TRBJ1-4
cdr3_length: 14
cdr3_aa: CASNLGQGFEKLFF
cdr3_nt: TGTGCCAGCAACCTGGGACAGGGTTTCGAAAAACTGTTTTTT

v_call: TRBV6-1
d_call: TRBD1
clone_size: few
j_call: TRBJ2-1
cdr3_length: 14
cdr3_aa: CASSPGQANNEQFF
cdr3_nt: TGTGCCAGCAGTCCCGGACAGGCGAACAATGAGCAGTTCTTC

v_call: TRBV10-3
d_call: TRBD1
clone_size: many
j_call: TRBJ1-2
cdr3_length: 15
cdr3_aa: CAIRDGTGVNYGYTF
cdr3_nt: TGTGCCATCAGAGACGGGACAGGGGTTAACTATGGCTACACCTTC

v_call: TRBV9
d_call: TRBD2
clone_size: few
j_call: TRBJ2-1
cdr3_length: 15
cdr3_aa: CASSVVERGAAEQFF
cdr3_nt: TGTGCCAGCAGCGTAGTCGAGCGGGGGGCGGCTGAGCAGTTCTTC

v_call: TRBV7-2
d_call: -
clone_size: -
j_call: TRBJ2-1
cdr3_length: 14
cdr3_aa: CASNRRRDGNEQFF
cdr3_nt: TGTGCCAGCAACCGGCGGCGGGACGGTAATGAGCAGTTCTTC

v_call: TRBV24-1
d_call: TRBD2
clone_size: few
j_call: TRBJ2-2
cdr3_length: 17
cdr3_aa: CATSTPGLGFGTGELFF
cdr3_nt: TGTGCCACCAGTACCCCGGGACTAGGCTTTGGAACCGGGGAGCTGTTTTTT

v_call: TRBV4-3
d_call: -
clone_size: -
j_call: TRBJ2-5
cdr3_length: 16
cdr3_aa: CASSQGLGVYQETQYF
cdr3_nt: TGCGCCAGCAGCCAAGGTTTGGGGGTGTACCAAGAGACCCAGTACTTC

v_call: TRBV12-3/TRBV12-4
d_call: -
clone_size: few
j_call: TRBJ1-5
cdr3_length: 17
cdr3_aa: CASSLGGTYRVNQPQHF
cdr3_nt: TGTGCCAGCAGTTTGGGAGGGACATACAGGGTCAATCAGCCCCAGCATTTT

v_call: TRBV20-1
d_call: -
clone_size: many
j_call: TRBJ1-1
cdr3_length: 14
cdr3_aa: CSARDPGRDEEAFF
cdr3_nt: TGCAGTGCTAGAGATCCTGGCAGGGACGAGGAAGCTTTCTTT

v_call: TRBV19
d_call: TRBD2
clone_size: -
j_call: TRBJ2-1
cdr3_length: 18
cdr3_aa: CASTGATSGGSSYNEQFF
cdr3_nt: TGTGCCAGTACAGGGGCGACTAGCGGGGGTAGCTCCTACAATGAGCAGTTCTTC

v_call: TRBV11-2
d_call: -
clone_size: many
j_call: TRBJ2-7
cdr3_length: 16
cdr3_aa: CASSLEGAASSYEQYF
cdr3_nt: TGTGCCAGCAGCTTAGAGGGAGCGGCGAGCTCCTACGAGCAGTACTTC

v_call: TRBV28
d_call: -
clone_size: many
j_call: TRBJ1-1
cdr3_length: 14
cdr3_aa: CASSTSWTGLEAFF
cdr3_nt: TGTGCCAGCAGTACTTCCTGGACGGGCTTGGAGGCTTTCTTT